Below, one TCR beta chain is given with its context. Its antigen is unknown. The TRB libraries of cDNA were built by UMI-labeled 5' RACE. TCRdb reprocessed the 5' RACE reads and reports one entry per CDR3 protein, with no DNA. This sample's clone table lists some 140,000 distinct CDR3 sequences. The sample originates from a study of CXCR3-negative and CXCR3-positive naive CD8 T cells. Study conclusions and caveats: Both of the naive subsets showed about the same high diversity, but memory CD8+ cells had much less. Naive CXCR3-positive cells had TRB CDR3s more hydrophobic than those of CXCR3-negative naive cells.

The CDR3 extends over 12 amino acids. Germline V gene sequence: CDR1 LGHDT, CDR2 YNNKEL (reference sequence). The TCR was taken from a human donor in good health. Some clones in this sample may be carry-over from other donors' samples. This rearrangement joins TRBV3-1 to TRBJ1-1. The sample consisted of naive CXCR3+ CD8+ T cells from blood. The subset: CD45RO-CCR7+CD27+CD95- naive CD8+ T cells expressing CXCR3 (TNR3+). The CDR3 sequence is CASSQWSTEAFF.